One sample yielded the 19 T cell receptor beta chains listed below, sequenced in a study of vaccination effects on CD4 cells after COVID-19. Data came from immunoSEQ multiplex PCR; TCRdb stores just in-frame clones and leaves some out. The table includes about 22,000 clones, 60% to 80% detected once. These receptors' antigens are unknown. Ahead of sequencing, the ViraFEST assay grew antigen-specific CD4+ T cells using viral peptide pools. The culture ran for roughly ten days before CD4+ T cells were isolated. PCR showed that the person got SARS-CoV-2 infection at some point between March and December 2020. This sample comprised CD4+ T cells from PBMCs cultured with SARS-CoV-2 spike peptides, obtained before COVID-19 vaccination. The receptors shown here come from a human donor who had a prior SARS-CoV-2 infection.

The V and J genes are TRBV7-2 and TRBJ1-5, with no clear D. Germline V gene sequence: CDR1 SGHTA, CDR2 FQGNSA. The CDR3 is 16 residues long. Deletions cut 4 bases from V and 0 bases from J, with 13 bases between. CDR3: CASSSQSRYSNQPQHF. The CDR3 DNA sequence: TGTGCCAGCAGCTCTCAGAGCCGGTATAGCAATCAGCCCCAGCATTTT. Variable domain in full (rest from reference TRBV7-2 and TRBJ1-5): GAGVSQSPSNKVTEKGKDVELRCDPISGHTALYWYRQSLGQGLEFLIYFQGNSAPDKSGLPSDRFSAERTGGSVSTLTIQRTQQEDSAVYLCASSSQSRYSNQPQHFGDGTRLSIL.

This chain joins TRBV6-1 and TRBJ2-1; the D gene is possibly TRBD2 (5 bases). Germline V CDR1 and CDR2: MNHNS, SASEGT. The germline V and J ends were trimmed by 5 bases and 4 bases, with 15 bases remaining between them. This CDR3 is built from 15 residues. The DNA of the CDR3 is TGTGCCAGCAGTACACCGGGATACCGATACAATGAGCAGTTCTTC. Translated: CASSTPGYRYNEQFF.

This chain links TRBV5-6 with TRBJ2-3; 7 bases line up with TRBD2. CDR3 size: 12 residues. Per germline, CDR1 SGHDT and CDR2 YYEEEE. Trimming cost V 6 bases and J 2 bases; bases outside gene matches: 0. The chain's CDR3 is CASKRDTDTQYF. The CDR3 nucleotides read TGTGCCAGCAAGCGGGACACAGATACGCAGTATTTT.

The rearrangement links TRBV27 to TRBJ2-5; D is undetermined. Germline CDR1 and CDR2: MNHEY and SMNVEV (reference sequence). The CDR3 loop spans 11 amino acids. Trimming cost V 6 bases and J 5 bases, with 7 bases left between them. The CDR3 is CASRGWETQYF. The CDR3 nucleotides read TGTGCCAGCAGAGGGTGGGAGACCCAGTACTTC.

This chain joins TRBV6-5 and TRBJ2-7; D unresolved. The CDR3 loop spans 14 amino acids. Germline lookup yields CDR1 MNHEY and CDR2 SVGAGI. Trimming removed 8 bases at V and 4 bases at J, with 18 bases between. CDR3 region: CASAQAQDGYEQYF. CDR3 DNA: TGTGCCAGCGCCCAAGCGCAGGATGGTTACGAGCAGTACTTC.

The chain recombines TRBV19 with TRBJ2-7, with TRBD1 identical over 7 bases. Trimming at V came to 5 bases and at J to 5 bases, leaving 9 bases not matched to a gene. The germline V gene encodes CDR1 LNHDA and CDR2 SQIVND (reference sequence). This CDR3 region has 14 residues. CDR3 loop: CASSARRQGDEQYF. The CDR3 coding sequence is TGTGCCAGTAGTGCCCGACGACAGGGCGACGAGCAGTACTTC.

This clone was picked up one time. The rearrangement uses TRBV19 and TRBJ1-2, with D tentatively TRBD1 (5 bases). CDR3 length: 15 residues. The germline CDR1 and CDR2 sequences are LNHDA and SQIVND (reference sequence). The V gene lost 3 bases and the J gene lost 2 bases, with 13 bases spanning the gap. CDR3: CASSIGGGSNYGYTF. As DNA, the CDR3 is TGTGCCAGTAGTATCGGCGGGGGGTCCAACTATGGCTACACCTTC.

Here the CDR3 reads CASSENGGFGAFF. CDR3 bases: TGTGCCAGCAGTGAAAATGGGGGCTTCGGAGCTTTCTTT. This chain uses TRBV25-1 with TRBJ1-1, with D tentatively TRBD1 (6 bases). CDR3 length: 13 amino acids. Deletions cut 2 bases from V and 10 bases from J, with 14 bases between. CDR1 is MGHDK and CDR2 is SYGVNS in the germline V gene.

This clone appeared a few times. This chain joins TRBV2 and TRBJ1-2, with 9 bases matching TRBD1. Looked up from germline, CDR1 is SNHLY and CDR2 is FYNNEI. This CDR3 is 14 amino acids long. Trimming cost V 6 bases and J 3 bases; bases outside gene matches: 5. The CDR3 loop reads CASSATGGDYGYTF. The DNA of the CDR3 is TGTGCCAGCAGCGCGACAGGGGGGGACTATGGCTACACCTTC.

The rearrangement joins TRBV19 to TRBJ1-1, with no clear D. Trimming removed 7 bases at V and 7 bases at J, with 13 bases between. Germline CDR1 reads LNHDA; CDR2 reads SQIVND (reference sequence). This CDR3 contains 12 residues. CDR3 in amino acids: CASTPDYGEAFF. The CDR3 DNA reads TGTGCCAGTACCCCGGACTACGGTGAAGCTTTCTTT. Variable domain in full (rest from reference TRBV19 and TRBJ1-1): DGGITQSPKYLFRKEGQNVTLSCEQNLNHDAMYWYRQDPGQGLRLIYYSQIVNDFQKGDIAEGYSVSREKKESFPLTVTSAQKNPTAFYLCASTPDYGEAFFGQGTRLTVV.

The chain uses TRBV3-1 (or the pseudogene TRBV3-2) and TRBJ1-6; weak D call: TRBD1 (5 bases). The germline V and J ends were trimmed by 0 bases and 9 bases, with 18 bases remaining between them. Germline lookup yields CDR1 LGHDT and CDR2 YNNKEL (reference sequence). The CDR3 spans 17 residues. The CDR3, as DNA: TGTGCCAGCAGCCAAGAAGCCAGGGCATATAGGGGTTCACCCCTCCACTTT. Translation: CASSQEARAYRGSPLHF.

The chain carries TRBV5-6 and TRBJ1-5, with TRBD1 matching over 12 bases. J lost 2 bases, V lost 2 bases, and 11 bases had no gene match. The germline CDR1 and CDR2 sequences are SGHDT and YYEEEE. This CDR3 is 19 amino acids long. The CDR3 DNA reads TGTGCCAGCAGCTTTTGGGGACAGGGGGCGAGTATGGGCAATCAGCCCCAGCATTTT. Translated, it gives CASSFWGQGASMGNQPQHF.

The chain carries TRBV3-1 (or the pseudogene TRBV3-2) and TRBJ1-4, with 9 bases lining up with TRBD1. Germline V gene sequence: CDR1 LGHDT, CDR2 YNNKEL (reference sequence). This CDR3 has 13 amino acids. V shed 9 bases, J shed 5 bases, and the junction held 4 bases outside the gene matches. CDR3 residues: CASTDRGNEKLFF. The CDR3 coding sequence is TGTGCCAGTACGGACAGGGGAAATGAAAAACTGTTTTTT.

This clone was observed a few times. V usage is TRBV7-9 and J usage is TRBJ1-6, with D uncertain. Germline V gene data show CDR1 as SEHNR and CDR2 as FQNEAQ (reference sequence). CDR3 length: 13 amino acids. Deletions cut 2 bases from V and 6 bases from J, with 5 bases between. CDR3 residues: CASSLSSNSPLHF. The CDR3 nucleotides read TGTGCCAGCAGCTTATCGTCTAATTCACCCCTCCACTTT.

The chain has TRBV29-1 and TRBJ1-5; 7 bases align to TRBD1. This CDR3 comprises 13 residues. Per the germline V gene, CDR1 is SQVTM and CDR2 is ANQGSEA. J gave up 3 bases and V 6 bases, and 5 bases lay outside the gene matches. The CDR3 DNA sequence: TGCAGCGTCCAGGGACAGAACAATCAGCCCCAGCATTTT. It is translated as CSVQGQNNQPQHF. Supplemented by reference TRBV29-1 and TRBJ1-5, the full variable domain reads SAVISQKPSRDICQRGTSLTIQCQVDSQVTMMFWYRQQPGQSLTLIATANQGSEATYESGFVIDKFPISRPNLTFSTLTVSNMSPEDSSIYLCSVQGQNNQPQHFGDGTRLSIL.

The chain has TRBV23-1 and TRBJ2-3; 11 bases are a match to TRBD2. TRBV23-1 is an open reading frame, and its role is uncertain. V was clipped by 0 bases and J by 2 bases; unmatched bases: 1. This CDR3 has 16 residues. The CDR3 nucleotides read TGCGCCAGCAGTCAATCGACTAGCGGGAACACAGATACGCAGTATTTT. Translated: CASSQSTSGNTDTQYF.

The chain recombines TRBV5-1 with TRBJ2-3; TRBD2 matches at 7 bases. CDR3 size: 17 residues. Germline CDR1 SGHRS, CDR2 YFSETQ. The trim removed 5 bases at V and 1 base at J, leaving 13 bases unmatched. The CDR3 reads CASSYGGLTAGTDTQYF. CDR3 DNA: TGCGCCAGCAGTTACGGGGGACTAACGGCCGGCACAGATACGCAGTATTTT.

The chain employs TRBV7-2 and TRBJ1-2, with 7 bases aligning to TRBD1. Germline loops: CDR1 SGHTA, CDR2 FQGNSA. Trimming at V came to 5 bases and at J to 4 bases, leaving 13 bases not matched to a gene. The CDR3 runs 16 residues. The CDR3 reads CASSLIPRGDLYGYTF. CDR3 bases: TGTGCCAGCAGCCTTATCCCCAGGGGGGACCTCTATGGCTACACCTTC.

This chain links TRBV3-1 (or the pseudogene TRBV3-2) with TRBJ2-5, with D possibly TRBD2 on 7 matching bases. Trimming stripped 2 bases from V and 5 bases from J, with 12 bases between. Germline assignment: CDR1 LGHDT and CDR2 YNNKEL (reference sequence). This CDR3 is built from 14 residues. CDR3 amino acids: CASSQRGGSETQYF. In nucleotides, the CDR3 is TGTGCCAGCAGCCAAAGGGGGGGCTCGGAGACCCAGTACTTC.